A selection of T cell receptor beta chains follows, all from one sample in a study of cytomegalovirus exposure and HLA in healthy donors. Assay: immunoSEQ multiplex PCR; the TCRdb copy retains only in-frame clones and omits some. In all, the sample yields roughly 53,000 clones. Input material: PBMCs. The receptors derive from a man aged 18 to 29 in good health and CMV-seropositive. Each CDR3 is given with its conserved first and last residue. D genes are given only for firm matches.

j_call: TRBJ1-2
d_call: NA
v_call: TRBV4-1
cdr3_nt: TGCGCCAGCAGCCAAGTCGGCCAGGGCTATGGCTACACCTTC
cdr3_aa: CASSQVGQGYGYTF

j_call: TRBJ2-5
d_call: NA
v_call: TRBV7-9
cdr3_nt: TGTGCCAGCAGCTTTGGAGCACAAGAGGCCCAGTACTTC
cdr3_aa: CASSFGAQEAQYF

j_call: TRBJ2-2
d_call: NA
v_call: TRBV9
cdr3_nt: TGTGCCAGCAGCGTTACCGGGTCCCCTTCGAGCGGGGAGCTGTTTTTT
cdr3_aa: CASSVTGSPSSGELFF

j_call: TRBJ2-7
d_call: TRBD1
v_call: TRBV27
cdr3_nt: TGTGCCAGCAGTTTATATCCTCCGGGGGACAGGGACGAGCAGTACTTC
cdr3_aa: CASSLYPPGDRDEQYF

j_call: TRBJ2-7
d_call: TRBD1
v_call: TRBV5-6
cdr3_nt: TGTGCCAGCAGCCAGGACAGGGCCCCCTACGAGCAGTACTTC
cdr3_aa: CASSQDRAPYEQYF

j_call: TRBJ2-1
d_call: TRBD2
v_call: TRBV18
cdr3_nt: TGTGCCAGCTCACCCGGACTAGCGGGAGGGCCTAGGGATGAGCAGTTCTTC
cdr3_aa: CASSPGLAGGPRDEQFF

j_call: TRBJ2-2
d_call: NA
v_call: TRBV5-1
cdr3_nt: TGCGCCAGCAGCTTGCAGGCAGATAACACCGGGGAGCTGTTTTTT
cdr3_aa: CASSLQADNTGELFF

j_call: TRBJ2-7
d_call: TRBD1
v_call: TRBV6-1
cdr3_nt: TGTGCCAGCAGTACCGGGACAGGGGGGGCCTACGAGCAGTACTTC
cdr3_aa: CASSTGTGGAYEQYF

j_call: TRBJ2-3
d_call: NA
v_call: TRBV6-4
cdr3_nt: TGTGCCAGCAGTGACTCGGAGGAGGGTACGCAGTATTTT
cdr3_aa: CASSDSEEGTQYF

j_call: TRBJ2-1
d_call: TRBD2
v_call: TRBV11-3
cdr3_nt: TGTGCCAGCAGTTCGCGGGAGAAGCGGTATGAGCAGTTCTTC
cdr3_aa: CASSSREKRYEQFF

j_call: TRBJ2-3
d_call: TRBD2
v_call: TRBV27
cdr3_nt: TGTGCCAGCAGGACCTATAGCGGGAGCGCAGATACGCAGTATTTT
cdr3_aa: CASRTYSGSADTQYF

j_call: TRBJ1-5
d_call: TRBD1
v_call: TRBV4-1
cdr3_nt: TGCGCCAGCAGCCAAGTTGGGACAGGGGGGAGCAATCAGCCCCAGCATTTT
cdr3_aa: CASSQVGTGGSNQPQHF

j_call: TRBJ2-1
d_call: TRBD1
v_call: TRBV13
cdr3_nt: TGTGCCAGCAGCTTACCAACTACAGGGGATGAGCAGTTCTTC
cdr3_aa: CASSLPTTGDEQFF

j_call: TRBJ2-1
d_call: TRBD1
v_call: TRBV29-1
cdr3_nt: TGCAGCGCCTCGCCCGGGGGACAGGGGAATGAGCAGTTCTTC
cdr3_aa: CSASPGGQGNEQFF

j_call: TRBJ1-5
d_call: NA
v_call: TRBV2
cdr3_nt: TGTGCCAGCAGTGACACTTATAGCAATCAGCCCCAGCATTTT
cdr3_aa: CASSDTYSNQPQHF

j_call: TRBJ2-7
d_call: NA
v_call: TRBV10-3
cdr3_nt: TGTGCCATCAGTGGAGATCCCTACGAGCAGTACTTC
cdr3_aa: CAISGDPYEQYF

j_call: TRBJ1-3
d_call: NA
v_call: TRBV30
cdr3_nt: TGTGCCTGGGACAGAAACTCTGGAAACACCATATATTTT
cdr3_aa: CAWDRNSGNTIYF

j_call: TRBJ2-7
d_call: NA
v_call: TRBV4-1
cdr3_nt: TGCGCCAGCAGCCAAGATTTTCTAGCGAGAGACTTC
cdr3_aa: CASSQDFLARDF

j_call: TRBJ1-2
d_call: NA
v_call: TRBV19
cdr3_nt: TGTGCCAGTAGAGATAGTCCACAGGCATTCTATGGCTACACCTTC
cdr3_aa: CASRDSPQAFYGYTF

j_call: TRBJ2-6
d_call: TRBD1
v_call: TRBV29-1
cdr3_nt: TGCAGCGTTCTCCCTTGGGGGACAGGGGGCGCTGGGGCCAACGTCCTGACTTTC
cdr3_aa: CSVLPWGTGGAGANVLTF

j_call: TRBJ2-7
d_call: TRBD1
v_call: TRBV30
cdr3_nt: TGTGCCTGGGGCCGGGACAGGCCAACCTACGAGCAGTACTTC
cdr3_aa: CAWGRDRPTYEQYF

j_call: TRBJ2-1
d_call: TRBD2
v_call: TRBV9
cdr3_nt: TGTGCCAGCAGCGTAGGGACTAGCGGGAGACCCTTATACAATGAGCAGTTCTTC
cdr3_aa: CASSVGTSGRPLYNEQFF

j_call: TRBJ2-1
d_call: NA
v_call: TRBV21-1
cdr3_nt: TGTGCCAGCATCGTAGCGGGAGGGGAATACAATGAGCAGTTCTTC
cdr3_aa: CASIVAGGEYNEQFF

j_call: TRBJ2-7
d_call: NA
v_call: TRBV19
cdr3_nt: TGTGCCAGTAGCCTTTCGGACAGCGGACTCTACGAGCAGTACTTC
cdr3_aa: CASSLSDSGLYEQYF

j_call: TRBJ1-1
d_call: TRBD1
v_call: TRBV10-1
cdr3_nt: TGCGCCAGCAGTCGGACAGGGAGCACTGAAGCTTTCTTT
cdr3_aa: CASSRTGSTEAFF

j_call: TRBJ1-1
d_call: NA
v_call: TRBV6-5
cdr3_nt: TGTGCCAGCAGTTTAGAGGGGGTTATATACACTGAAGCTTTCTTT
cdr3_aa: CASSLEGVIYTEAFF

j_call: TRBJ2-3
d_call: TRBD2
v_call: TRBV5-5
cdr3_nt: TGTGCCAGCAGCTTGGGTCTAGCGGGACTCACAGATACGCAGTATTTT
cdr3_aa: CASSLGLAGLTDTQYF

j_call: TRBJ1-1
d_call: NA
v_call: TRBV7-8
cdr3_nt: TGTGCCAGCAGCTTAGACAGGCCAGACACTGAAGCTTTCTTT
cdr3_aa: CASSLDRPDTEAFF

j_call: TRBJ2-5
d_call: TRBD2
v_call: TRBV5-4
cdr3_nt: TGTGCCAGCAGCTTGGAGATGACTAGCGCAGAGACCCAGTACTTC
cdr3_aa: CASSLEMTSAETQYF

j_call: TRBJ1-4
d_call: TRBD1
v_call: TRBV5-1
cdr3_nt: TGCGCCAGCAGTCGAAGACAGGGATTCGAAAAACTGTTTTTT
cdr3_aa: CASSRRQGFEKLFF

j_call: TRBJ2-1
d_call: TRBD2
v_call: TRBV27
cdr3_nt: TGTGCCAGCAGTTTGTCTAGCGGAACCTACAATGAGCAGTTCTTC
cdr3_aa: CASSLSSGTYNEQFF

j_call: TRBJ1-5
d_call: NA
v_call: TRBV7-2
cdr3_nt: TGTGCCAGCAGCTTAGCCAGGTATAGCAATCAGCCCCAGCATTTT
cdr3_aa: CASSLARYSNQPQHF

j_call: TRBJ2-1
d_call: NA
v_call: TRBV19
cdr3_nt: TGTGCCAGCAATACCCGAGGGCAGTCCGGATGGGAGCAGTTCTTC
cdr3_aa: CASNTRGQSGWEQFF

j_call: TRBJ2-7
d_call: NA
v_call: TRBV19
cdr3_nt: TGTGCCAGTAGTATAGATCTACCAAACGAGCAGTACTTC
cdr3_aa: CASSIDLPNEQYF

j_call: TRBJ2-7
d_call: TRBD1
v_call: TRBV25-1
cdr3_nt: TGTGCCAGCAGTGAACCTCTCGAGGACAGGGCCCAACGCTACGAGCAGTACTTC
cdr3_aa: CASSEPLEDRAQRYEQYF

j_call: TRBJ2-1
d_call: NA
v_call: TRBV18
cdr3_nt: TGTGCCAGCTCACCACCGCCGACTAGCTCCTACAATGAGCAGTTCTTC
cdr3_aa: CASSPPPTSSYNEQFF

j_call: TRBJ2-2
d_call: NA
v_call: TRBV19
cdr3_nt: TGTGCCAGTAGTATAGTTGGGGCGGTGACCGGGGAGCTGTTTTTT
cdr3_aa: CASSIVGAVTGELFF

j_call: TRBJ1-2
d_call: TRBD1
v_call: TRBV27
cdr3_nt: TGTGCCAGCAGTTTACAGGGGGCTAGTGGCTACACCTTC
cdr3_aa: CASSLQGASGYTF

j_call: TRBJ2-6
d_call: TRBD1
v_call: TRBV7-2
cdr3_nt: TGTGCCAGCAGCCCTTCGACAGGGAGCACTGGGGCCAACGTCCTGACTTTC
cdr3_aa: CASSPSTGSTGANVLTF

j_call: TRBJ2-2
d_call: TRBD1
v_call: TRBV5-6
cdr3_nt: TGTGCCAGCAGCGACACAGGGGCGAACACCGGGGAGCTGTTTTTT
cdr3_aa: CASSDTGANTGELFF

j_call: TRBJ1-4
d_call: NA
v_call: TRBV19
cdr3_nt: TGTGCCAGCTGCGGGACTCGGGGGGAAAAACTGTTTTTT
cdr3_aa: CASCGTRGEKLFF